This T cell receptor (beta chain) comes out of a study of T cells in localized non-small cell lung cancer. Produced via immunoSEQ multiplex PCR; TCRdb's table is partial and in-frame only. The top ten clones hold around 5.7% of a sample with some 22,000 clones, over 75% of them seen once. This CDR3 comprises 15 residues. The germline V gene has CDR1 MGHRA and CDR2 YSYEKL. V was pared by 1 base and J by 5 bases, with 12 bases between. Study-wide points: Density of T cells in blood, when higher, went with longer overall survival. Tumor showed lower T cell clonality than uninvolved adjacent lung, where it was highest. Adjacent lung tissue had a median approximately 57 of the top 100 clones found in the tumor.

Comment on this clone: Antigen specificity is unknown.

The TCR originated in a man aged 40-75 years with stage II lung adenocarcinoma. The rearrangement uses TRBV4-1 and TRBJ2-1; possible D gene TRBD1, 5 bases. The sample was PBMCs, taken before any cancer treatment. The chain's CDR3 is CASSQVSDRNNEQFF. DNA of the CDR3: TGCGCCAGCAGCCAAGTATCCGACAGAAACAATGAGCAGTTCTTC.